A selection of T cell receptor beta chains follows, all from one sample in a study of blood T cells in healthy people across ages. TCRdb recomputed calls from the 5' RACE reads with MiXCR, one row per CDR3 protein. The data contain hundreds of thousands of distinct CDR3 sequences, under 45% of them seen just once; the ten biggest clones take up 15% to 25%. Sequencing was done on a sample of blood. The source of these receptors is a man aged 60 to 75 in good health. Both conserved end residues are part of each CDR3. D genes are given only for firm matches. The size field is filled for only some rows; it gives once, few, many or a size class.

j_call d_call clone_size v_call cdr3_aa cdr3_nt
TRBJ2-7 TRBD1 few TRBV12-3/TRBV12-4 CASRGQAYEQYF TGTGCCAGCAGGGGACAGGCCTACGAGCAGTACTTC
TRBJ1-5 TRBD1 few TRBV20-1 CSARDRGNQPQHF TGCAGTGCTAGGGACAGGGGTAATCAGCCCCAGCATTTT
TRBJ2-3 TRBD2 - TRBV20-1 CSARTSGGARTDTQYF TGCAGTGCCCGGACTAGCGGGGGGGCCCGGACAGATACGCAGTATTTT
TRBJ2-1 - few TRBV5-1 CASSYSPSSYNEQFF TGCGCCAGCTCATACTCGCCGAGCTCCTACAATGAGCAGTTCTTC
TRBJ2-3 TRBD1 - TRBV2 CASSVRDRVPDTQYF TGTGCCAGCAGTGTTCGCGACAGGGTTCCAGATACGCAGTATTTT
TRBJ2-5 - few TRBV28 CASRGHPQETQYF TGTGCCAGCAGGGGACACCCGCAAGAGACCCAGTACTTC
TRBJ2-7 - - TRBV12-3/TRBV12-4 CASNPGHQNYEQYF TGTGCCAGCAACCCGGGACACCAAAACTACGAGCAGTACTTC
TRBJ1-2 - - TRBV6-1 CASSEGRGGYGYTF TGTGCCAGCAGTGAAGGGAGGGGCGGGTATGGCTACACCTTC
TRBJ2-1 - - TRBV3-1 CASSLRSRGYEQFF TGTGCCAGCAGCTTAAGGAGTAGGGGCTATGAGCAGTTCTTC
TRBJ1-2 TRBD1 - TRBV28 CASGGQVPYGYTF TGTGCCAGCGGGGGACAGGTGCCCTATGGCTACACCTTC
TRBJ2-5 TRBD1 - TRBV4-3 CASSQDSTGGDEQNF TGCGCCAGCAGCCAAGATTCAACAGGGGGCGACGAGCAGAACTTC
TRBJ1-1 - few TRBV7-9 CASSSGTLEAFF TGTGCCAGCAGCTCCGGGACACTTGAAGCTTTCTTT
TRBJ2-7 - - TRBV20-1 CSARSGKRTYEQYF TGCAGTGCTAGGTCCGGGAAGAGGACCTACGAGCAGTACTTC
TRBJ2-1 TRBD1 - TRBV25-1 CASSASDRDEQFF TGTGCCAGCAGTGCCTCCGACAGGGATGAGCAGTTCTTC
TRBJ2-7 - once TRBV20-1 CSARDSGVEQYF TGCAGTGCTAGAGATTCCGGGGTCGAGCAGTACTTC
TRBJ2-7 - - TRBV20-1 CSAGLVLHYEQYF TGCAGTGCTGGGTTGGTGCTCCACTACGAGCAGTACTTC
TRBJ2-3 - few TRBV4-3 CASSRAGNTDTQYF TGCGCCAGCAGCCGGGCGGGGAACACAGATACGCAGTATTTT
TRBJ1-2 TRBD1 - TRBV7-9 CASSFGTGDYGYTF TGTGCCAGCAGCTTTGGGACAGGGGACTATGGCTACACCTTC
TRBJ1-1 - few TRBV7-2 CASSLVQGTGGEAFF TGTGCCAGCAGCTTAGTTCAGGGGACGGGAGGTGAAGCTTTCTTT
TRBJ2-2 TRBD1 - TRBV3-1 CASSRDPRGTGELFF TGTGCCAGCAGCCGAGATCCCAGGGGGACCGGGGAGCTGTTTTTT
TRBJ1-1 - - TRBV7-8 CASSLVGLGGLAFF TGTGCCAGCAGCTTAGTCGGTTTAGGGGGGTTGGCTTTCTTT
TRBJ2-6 TRBD1 - TRBV7-9 CASSPRGQAPGANVLTF TGTGCCAGCAGCCCACGGGGACAGGCTCCCGGGGCCAACGTCCTGACTTTC
TRBJ2-1 - - TRBV6-2/TRBV6-3 CASSYISGNEQFF TGTGCCAGCAGTTACATTAGCGGCAATGAGCAGTTCTTC
TRBJ2-7 - - TRBV24-1 CAPSDLGSDSRSEQYF TGTGCCCCCAGTGATTTGGGAAGCGATAGCCGTTCCGAGCAGTACTTC
TRBJ1-6 TRBD1 few TRBV6-5 CASSVRQGNSPLHF TGTGCCAGCAGTGTCCGACAGGGAAATTCACCCCTCCACTTT
TRBJ1-2 - few TRBV20-1 CSEWTLSGYTF TGCAGTGAATGGACCCTAAGTGGCTACACCTTC
TRBJ2-7 - - TRBV28 CATLEAPSSYQQYF TGTGCCACCCTGGAGGCTCCGTCGTCCTACCAGCAGTACTTC
TRBJ2-3 - many TRBV25-1 CASSLGLAGDTQYF TGTGCCAGCAGCCTAGGACTTGCAGGGGATACGCAGTATTTT
TRBJ2-7 - - TRBV3-1 CASSRLGGYEQYF TGTGCCAGCAGCCGCCTGGGGGGCTACGAGCAGTACTTC
TRBJ2-1 TRBD1 many TRBV7-3 CASGRAGTGYNEQFF TGTGCCAGCGGCAGGGCCGGGACAGGTTACAATGAGCAGTTCTTC
TRBJ1-2 - - TRBV7-9 CASSLDGAGRYGYTF TGTGCCAGCAGCTTAGATGGGGCAGGCCGCTATGGCTACACCTTC
TRBJ2-3 TRBD2 many TRBV29-1 CSSRGGDTQYF TGCAGCTCGCGGGGGGGAGATACGCAGTATTTT
TRBJ2-2 TRBD1 - TRBV6-1 CASSAYRGLTGELFF TGTGCCAGCAGTGCATACAGGGGGCTCACCGGGGAGCTGTTTTTT
TRBJ2-5 - - TRBV4-3 CASSQDRARGLYF TGCGCCAGCAGCCAAGATCGAGCCCGTGGTTTGTACTTC
TRBJ1-1 - - TRBV6-5 CASRGGRTLNTEAFF TGTGCCAGCCGGGGGGGTCGGACATTGAACACTGAAGCTTTCTTT
TRBJ2-7 - - TRBV6-2/TRBV6-3 CASSYSPTGSSYEQYF TGTGCCAGCAGTTACTCTCCGACCGGGAGCTCCTACGAGCAGTACTTC
TRBJ2-3 TRBD2 - TRBV11-3 CASSPVVERGPRSTDTQYF TGTGCCAGCAGCCCAGTCGTCGAGCGGGGGCCGAGAAGCACAGATACGCAGTATTTT
TRBJ1-5 - few TRBV6-2/TRBV6-3 CASSKGGDQPQHF TGTGCCAGCAGTAAAGGCGGGGATCAGCCCCAGCATTTT
TRBJ2-5 TRBD2 few TRBV20-1 CSARGGLAGVQGTQYF TGCAGTGCTAGAGGGGGACTAGCGGGGGTCCAGGGGACCCAGTACTTC
TRBJ2-3 - few TRBV7-2 CASSLAVGDTQYF TGTGCCAGCAGCTTAGCTGTCGGGGATACGCAGTATTTT
TRBJ2-7 TRBD1 few TRBV5-5 CAIPTGEVDEQYF TGTGCCATCCCGACAGGGGAGGTTGACGAGCAGTACTTC
TRBJ2-5 TRBD2 few TRBV7-2 CASSLALVGGASQETQYF TGTGCCAGCAGCTTAGCGCTGGTCGGGGGGGCCTCCCAAGAGACCCAGTACTTC
TRBJ1-1 - - TRBV10-3 CAISEYDTNTEAFF TGTGCCATCAGTGAATATGACACGAACACTGAAGCTTTCTTT
TRBJ2-1 - - TRBV6-5 CANSDLGDNEQFF TGTGCCAACAGTGACTTAGGCGACAATGAGCAGTTCTTC
TRBJ1-6 - many TRBV7-8 CASRPDNHNSPLHF TGTGCCAGCCGTCCGGACAACCATAATTCACCCCTCCACTTT
TRBJ2-3 TRBD1 - TRBV6-2/TRBV6-3 CASSSRLRTGGTDTQYF TGTGCCAGCAGTTCACGCCTCAGGACAGGTGGGACAGATACGCAGTATTTT
TRBJ1-1 - - TRBV7-9 CASSLVGRGTEAFF TGTGCCAGCAGCTTAGTAGGCAGGGGAACTGAAGCTTTCTTT
TRBJ1-4 TRBD1 - TRBV5-1 CASSLPGTGGEKLFF TGCGCCAGCAGCCTCCCCGGGACAGGGGGTGAAAAACTGTTTTTT
TRBJ1-1 - - TRBV7-2 CASSQGQGQGTEAFF TGTGCCAGCAGCCAAGGCCAGGGGCAGGGCACTGAAGCTTTCTTT
TRBJ1-2 TRBD1 - TRBV24-1 CATSARQGAYGYTF TGTGCCACCAGTGCCCGACAGGGAGCCTATGGCTACACCTTC
TRBJ2-5 TRBD2 - TRBV9 CASSAGTSGGYQETQYF TGTGCCAGCAGCGCCGGGACTAGCGGGGGGTACCAAGAGACCCAGTACTTC
TRBJ2-7 - - TRBV20-1 CSVFSRSSNEQYF TGCAGTGTTTTTAGTAGGAGCTCCAACGAGCAGTACTTC
TRBJ2-5 TRBD2 few TRBV6-2/TRBV6-3 CASSQTGLAGGLQETQYF TGTGCCAGCAGTCAGACCGGACTAGCGGGGGGGCTGCAAGAGACCCAGTACTTC
TRBJ2-3 TRBD2 few TRBV7-2 CASSLAPVGGGRTDTQYF TGTGCCAGCAGCTTAGCGCCGGTGGGCGGGGGTCGGACAGATACGCAGTATTTT